This T cell receptor beta chain was recovered during a study of blood T cell repertoires in COVID-19 (dated by TCRdb to 2018 to 2020). In terms of the full investigation: Samples covering the acute and convalescent phases of COVID-19 were provided by collaborators in the United States, Italy and Spain. The prospective study material was composed of cDNA or gDNA derived from T cells, B-cell-depleted T cells, or PBMCs. Subjects who had been exposed to COVID-19, were actively infected with it, or had recovered from it provided the deeply sampled blood TCRbeta repertoires that made up the dataset. Where available, HLA class I and class II types were obtained from metadata supplied by the sample provider rather than from assay-based typing. The repertoires were released in a freely available public database meant as a resource for research on the immune response to SARS-CoV-2. Samples were obtained from the ongoing ImmuneRACE study (first 160 participants) and from 950 to 1,500 subjects provided by 6 global collaborators. A de-identified subject ID, COVID-19 status, age in years and sex were almost always included in the sample metadata. Findings and caveats that apply to the study as a whole: The quantity of clinical and demographic metadata differed by source and by participant and was supplied without curation.

For CDR1 and CDR2, the germline V gene lists SGHRS and YFSETQ. Clipping removes 0 bases from V and 1 base from J, with 0 as the unmatched junction base count. The CDR3 sequence holds 14 residues, the cysteine and phenylalanine included. Left in the record is the CDR3 DNA by itself, 42 bases read in frame from the first base. In Seattle, one collaborating source enrolled patients while the infection was active and tracked those patients longitudinally over the course of disease. The collaborating institutions used their own protocols to collect whole blood in K2EDTA tubes. For TCRbeta analysis, collaborator samples were shipped as frozen whole blood, as isolated PBMCs, or as DNA extracted from either sample type. Concerning this clone itself: The antigen it binds to is not known. There are no base qualities to consult, and no much larger clone falls within one base.

TCRbeta CDR3 regions were amplified from genomic DNA using the immunoSEQ Assay, a bias-controlled multiplex PCR. From the authors' description of their analysis: Nucleated cell counts per sample were estimated from amplification of reference gene primers within the assay. To quantify the absolute abundance of each unique TCRbeta CDR3 rearrangement, sequence reads were collapsed and filtered. For each sample, productive Simpson clonality was calculated by taking the square root of Simpson's diversity index across productive rearrangements. TCRdb took this table from immuneACCESS and kept in-frame rearrangements with V and J called. Such tables lack part of the clones; where checked against another copy, unresolved V genes explain under half of the gap, and the rest is unexplained. V and J calls and clone size come straight from that table; D and trimming were deduced from the DNA. The sample data list under 200,000 clones, and 79% of these were observed just once. The ten largest clones capture 8.1% of the sample.

The TCR was taken from a woman aged 55 to 70 with COVID-19, enrolled during active disease. The V gene is TRBV5-1 and the J gene is TRBJ1-1; 7 junctional bases match TRBD1. Material: peripheral blood. The CDR3 here reads CASSLDRGNTEAFF. The nucleotide sequence is TGCGCCAGCAGCTTGGACAGGGGGAACACTGAAGCTTTCTTT.